The next 9 T cell receptor beta chains were all read from a single sample in a study of T cell repertoires in cytomegalovirus infection. A single record per CDR3 protein comes from TCRdb applying MiXCR to the reads. The table lists a few hundred thousand distinct CDR3 sequences, under 45% of them singletons. Their antigens remain unidentified. Sample: cultured PBMCs, taken from culture after CMV antigen stimulation. Every receptor here comes from a human donor in good health (CMV status not recorded). Some clones in this sample may be carry-over from other donors' samples.

The V gene is TRBV20-1, the J gene TRBJ2-3; 11 bases are shared with TRBD2. After removal of 5 bases from V and 8 bases from J, the junction contained 15 bases not matched to a gene. Germline values: CDR1 DFQATT, CDR2 SNEGSKA (reference sequence). The CDR3 contains 16 residues. CDR3 protein: CSAGGQSVGTSGTQYF. CDR3 nucleotides: TGCAGTGCTGGAGGACAGTCCGTAGGGACTAGCGGTACGCAGTATTTT.

This clonotype was counted many times. The genes are TRBV19 and TRBJ2-7; D possibly matches TRBD1 or TRBD2 (7 bases each). V lost 6 bases and J lost 4, with 19 bases in between. The CDR3 spans 15 residues. The germline CDR1 and CDR2 sequences are LNHDA and SQIVND (reference sequence). The CDR3 sequence is CASRKSQGGIYEQYF. CDR3 sequence (DNA): TGTGCCAGTAGGAAATCTCAGGGGGGGATTTACGAGCAGTACTTC.

The J gene is TRBJ1-2, the V gene TRBV12-3 or TRBV12-4; D gene uncertain. V lost 0 bases to trimming and J lost 4 bases, with 6 bases between them. This CDR3 region has 13 residues. The CDR3 spells CASSLAQVYGYTF. The CDR3 DNA reads TGTGCCAGCAGTTTAGCGCAAGTCTATGGCTACACCTTC.

This clonotype was found a few times. This chain uses TRBV7-9 with TRBJ2-2; 10 bases fit TRBD2. With V trimmed by 0 bases and J by 3 bases, 10 bases remained unmatched. This CDR3 is 19 amino acids long. Germline V gene sequence: CDR1 SEHNR, CDR2 FQNEAQ (reference sequence). The DNA for the CDR3 is TGTGCCAGCAGCTTAGCGATTGCTAGCGGGAGTAGGGACACCGGGGAGCTGTTTTTT. Protein: CASSLAIASGSRDTGELFF.

The chain joins TRBV6-1 to TRBJ1-1, with 9 positions matching TRBD1. V dropped 5 bases and J dropped 5; count of bases not matched to a gene: 18. The CDR3 has 18 amino acids. Germline CDR1 is MNHNS and CDR2 is SASEGT. The CDR3 nucleotides are TGTGCCAGCAGTAAATCCGGGACAGGGAGGGTTTCGGGAACTGAAGCTTTCTTT. This sequence encodes CASSKSGTGRVSGTEAFF.

The chain couples TRBV25-1 to TRBJ1-5, with D hard to call. Germline CDR1 reads MGHDK; CDR2 reads SYGVNS. This CDR3 is 15 amino acids long. Trimming left V 3 bases short and J 3 bases short, with 12 bases between. The CDR3 spells CASSEGGLPNQPQHF. The CDR3 region has the DNA TGTGCCAGCAGTGAGGGCGGCCTCCCCAATCAGCCCCAGCATTTT.

This clonotype was counted a few times. It is likely a read error, because the conserved phenylalanine at the end of the CDR3 is missing. It is unclear where the CDR3 begins or ends on the DNA, so no DNA is shown, and the CDR3 is as TCRdb lists it. V usage is TRBV7-2 and J usage is TRBJ2-1; the DNA was not compared with TRBD2, the D call given in the table. Counting both end residues, the CDR3 totals 12 amino acids. Germline V gene lookup returns CDR1 SGHTA and CDR2 FQGNSA. The CDR3 sequence: CASSLGGPHRNL.

The rearrangement joins TRBV19 to TRBJ1-1, with D unresolved. Germline assignment: CDR1 LNHDA and CDR2 SQIVND (reference sequence). The ends were cut back, 8 bases at V and 0 bases at J, with 16 bases in the middle. CDR3 length equals 15 residues. The CDR3 nucleotides are TGTGCCAGTCCCCCTGACGGGTGGATGAACACTGAAGCTTTCTTT. This sequence encodes CASPPDGWMNTEAFF.

The chain has TRBV7-8 and TRBJ1-1; 11 bases align to TRBD1. Germline loops: CDR1 SGHVS, CDR2 FQNEAQ. The CDR3 contains 14 residues. With 5 bases clipped from V and 6 bases from J, the junction kept 5 bases outside the gene matches. The CDR3 DNA sequence: TGTGCCAGCAGCCCCTGGGACAGGGGGGCTGAAGCTTTCTTT. As protein: CASSPWDRGAEAFF. The complete variable domain, with remaining parts taken from reference TRBV7-8 and TRBJ1-1, reads GAGVSQSPRYKVAKRGQDVALRCDPISGHVSLFWYQQALGQGPEFLTYFQNEAQLDKSGLPSDRFFAERPEGSVSTLKIQRTQQEDSAVYLCASSPWDRGAEAFFGQGTRLTVV.